The source of this TCR beta chain is a study of CD8+ T cells in alopecia areata. As for the study in general: Tofacitinib ran for 6 to 18 months before 6 months off drug.

Investigators isolated RNA and reverse transcribed it into cDNA to act as the sequencing template. Assay used: immunoSEQ multiplex PCR; TCRdb lists only in-frame clones, some missing. The sample holds some 96,000 clones, 60% to 75% seen once. Turning to this clone: The antigen is undetermined.

Study observations and caveats: Amid tofacitinib therapy, many expanded lesional clones stayed present in scalp and blood.

Treatment defined: oral pan-JAK inhibitor, 5-10 mg twice daily. Collected material from alopecia areata patients comprised lesional scalp punch biopsies and peripheral blood. The TCR was taken from a human donor with alopecia areata. The sequenced sample was CD8+ T cells sorted from blood, obtained at week 4, from a patient treated with tofacitinib.

CDR3 loop: CAWSDWETQYF. DNA for the CDR3: TGTGCCTGGAGCGACTGGGAGACCCAGTACTTC. The V call is TRBV30, the J call TRBJ2-5; unclear D gene. The CDR3 is made up of 11 amino acids. Germline CDR1 is GTSNPN and CDR2 is SVGIG (reference sequence). Trimming pared 3 bases from V and 5 bases from J, leaving 7 bases between.